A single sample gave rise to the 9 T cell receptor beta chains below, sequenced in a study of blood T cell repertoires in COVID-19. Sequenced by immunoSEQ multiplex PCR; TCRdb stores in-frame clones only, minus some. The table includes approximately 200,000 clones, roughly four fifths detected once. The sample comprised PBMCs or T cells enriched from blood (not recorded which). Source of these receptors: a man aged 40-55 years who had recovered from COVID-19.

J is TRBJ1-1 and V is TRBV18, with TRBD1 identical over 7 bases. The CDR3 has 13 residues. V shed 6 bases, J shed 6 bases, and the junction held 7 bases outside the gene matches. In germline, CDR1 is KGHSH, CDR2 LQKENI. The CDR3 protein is CASSGQGGPEAFF. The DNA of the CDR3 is TGTGCCAGCTCTGGGCAGGGGGGCCCTGAAGCTTTCTTT.

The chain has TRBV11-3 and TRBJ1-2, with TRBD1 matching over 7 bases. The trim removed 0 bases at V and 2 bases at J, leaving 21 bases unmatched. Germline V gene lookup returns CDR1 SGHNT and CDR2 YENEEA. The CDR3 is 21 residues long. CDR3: CASSLDSRFPDYRGPNYGYTF. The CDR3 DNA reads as TGTGCCAGCAGCTTAGACTCACGTTTCCCAGACTACAGGGGCCCAAACTATGGCTACACCTTC.

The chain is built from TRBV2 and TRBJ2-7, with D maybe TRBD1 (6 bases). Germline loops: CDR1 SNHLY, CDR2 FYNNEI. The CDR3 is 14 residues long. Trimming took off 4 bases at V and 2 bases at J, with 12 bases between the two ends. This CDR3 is CASSVLDSAYEQYF. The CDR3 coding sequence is TGTGCCAGCAGTGTACTGGACAGTGCCTACGAGCAGTACTTC.

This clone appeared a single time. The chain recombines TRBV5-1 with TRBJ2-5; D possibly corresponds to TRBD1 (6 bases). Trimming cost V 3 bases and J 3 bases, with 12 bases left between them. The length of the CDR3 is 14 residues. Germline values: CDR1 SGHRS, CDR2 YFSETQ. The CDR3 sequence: CASSSPGQEETQYF. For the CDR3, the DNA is TGCGCCAGCAGCTCGCCGGGACAAGAAGAGACCCAGTACTTC.

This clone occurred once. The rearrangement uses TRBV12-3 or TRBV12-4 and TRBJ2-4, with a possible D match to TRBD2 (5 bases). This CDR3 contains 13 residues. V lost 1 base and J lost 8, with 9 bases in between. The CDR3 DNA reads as TGTGCCAGCAGTTTAGGTCGGCGGGACATTCAGTACTTC. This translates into CASSLGRRDIQYF.

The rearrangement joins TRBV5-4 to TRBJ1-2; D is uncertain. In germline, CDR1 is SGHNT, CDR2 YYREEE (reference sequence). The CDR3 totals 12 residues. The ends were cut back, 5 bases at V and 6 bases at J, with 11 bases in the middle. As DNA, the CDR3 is TGTGCCAGCAGTTTAAACGGAGATGGCTACACCTTC. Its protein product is CASSLNGDGYTF.

This CDR3 reads CASSRTGGQEKLFF. CDR3 in DNA: TGTGCCAGCAGCCGGACAGGGGGACAGGAAAAACTGTTTTTT. This chain uses TRBV4-2 with TRBJ1-4; 10 nucleotides agree with TRBD1. J was trimmed by 8 bases and V by 4 bases; bases with no gene match: 4. Germline V gives CDR1 LGHNA, CDR2 YNFKEQ. The length of the CDR3 is 14 residues.

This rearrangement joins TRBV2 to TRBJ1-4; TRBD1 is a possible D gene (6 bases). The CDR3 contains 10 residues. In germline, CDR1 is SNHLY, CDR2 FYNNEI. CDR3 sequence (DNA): TGTGCGTCCAGGGGCGGAAAACTGTTTTTT. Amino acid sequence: CASRGGKLFF.

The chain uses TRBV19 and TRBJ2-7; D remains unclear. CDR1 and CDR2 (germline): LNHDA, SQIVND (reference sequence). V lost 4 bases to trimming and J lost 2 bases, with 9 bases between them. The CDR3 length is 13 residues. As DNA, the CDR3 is TGTGCCAGTAGTAGAGGCCCCCCCTACGAGCAGTACTTC. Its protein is CASSRGPPYEQYF.